This TCR beta chain derives from a study of human T cells and chemical hapten exposure. Study as a whole: Upper inner arm skin measuring 2 cm by 2 cm received 2% DPC for sensitization.

Time point defined: pre-sensitization, week 0. Specified treatment: therapeutic diphenylcyclopropenone sensitization with weekly scalp DPC. This CDR3 spans 16 amino acids. V shed 3 bases, J shed 5 bases, and the junction held 10 bases outside the gene matches. In TCRdb, the RACE reads were re-called with MiXCR into one record per CDR3 protein. The repertoire includes about 89,000 distinct CDR3 sequences, less than 14% of them detected once, and approximately 3.1% sits in the top ten. This clonotype was detected a few times. This receptor was identified in a woman in her fifties or sixties with alopecia areata. Some clones in this sample may be carry-over from other donors' samples. V usage is TRBV12-3 or TRBV12-4 and J usage is TRBJ2-5; 9 bases match TRBD2. The sample was whole blood, taken in connection with sensitization to the hapten diphenylcyclopropenone (DPC). The CDR3 coding sequence is TGTGCCAGCAGTTTGGGTCTAGCGGGGCCTCGGGAGACCCAGTACTTC. Protein sequence: CASSLGLAGPRETQYF.